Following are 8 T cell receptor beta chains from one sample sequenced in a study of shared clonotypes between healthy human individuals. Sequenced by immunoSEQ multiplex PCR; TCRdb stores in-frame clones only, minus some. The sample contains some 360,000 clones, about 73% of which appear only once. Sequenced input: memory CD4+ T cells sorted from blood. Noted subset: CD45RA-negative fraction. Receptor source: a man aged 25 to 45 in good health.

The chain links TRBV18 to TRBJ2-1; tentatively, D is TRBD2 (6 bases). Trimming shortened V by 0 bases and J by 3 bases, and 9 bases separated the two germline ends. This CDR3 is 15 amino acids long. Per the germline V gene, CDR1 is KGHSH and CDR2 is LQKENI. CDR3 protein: CASSPPRGSYNEQFF. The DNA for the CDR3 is TGTGCCAGCTCACCACCTCGGGGGAGCTACAATGAGCAGTTCTTC.

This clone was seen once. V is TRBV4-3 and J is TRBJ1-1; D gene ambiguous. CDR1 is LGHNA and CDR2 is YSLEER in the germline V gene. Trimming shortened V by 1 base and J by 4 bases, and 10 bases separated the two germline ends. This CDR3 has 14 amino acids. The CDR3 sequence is CASSQARRSTEAFF. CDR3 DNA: TGCGCCAGCAGCCAAGCACGGAGGAGCACTGAAGCTTTCTTT.

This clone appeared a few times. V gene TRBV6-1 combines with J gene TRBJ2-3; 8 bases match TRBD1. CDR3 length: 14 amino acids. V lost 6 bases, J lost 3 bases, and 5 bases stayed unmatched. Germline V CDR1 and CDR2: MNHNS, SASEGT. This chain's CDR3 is CASSTGGWTDTQYF. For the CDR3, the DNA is TGTGCCAGCAGCACAGGGGGATGGACAGATACGCAGTATTTT.

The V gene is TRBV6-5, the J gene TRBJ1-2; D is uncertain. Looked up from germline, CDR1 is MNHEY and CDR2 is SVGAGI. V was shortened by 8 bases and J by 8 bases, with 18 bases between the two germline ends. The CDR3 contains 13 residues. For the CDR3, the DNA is TGTGCCAGCTCACCTGCCGCCTCGGGAGGCTACACCTTC. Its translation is CASSPAASGGYTF.

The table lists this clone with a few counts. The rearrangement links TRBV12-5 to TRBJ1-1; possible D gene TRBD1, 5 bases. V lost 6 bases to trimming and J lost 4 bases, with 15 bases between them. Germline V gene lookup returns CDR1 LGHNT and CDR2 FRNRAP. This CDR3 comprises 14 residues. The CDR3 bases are TGTGCTAGTGGGAGGGACGGGCCCTCCACTGAAGCTTTCTTT. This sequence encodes CASGRDGPSTEAFF.

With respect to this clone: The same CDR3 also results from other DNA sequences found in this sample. CDR3 loop: CASSRGQGGETQYF. CDR3 DNA sequence: TGTGCCAGCAGCCGGGGACAGGGGGGAGAGACCCAGTACTTC. The rearrangement joins TRBV5-5 to TRBJ2-5; 11 bases fit TRBD1. CDR3 length: 14 residues. J gave up 4 bases and V 4 bases, and 3 bases lay outside the gene matches. Germline lookup yields CDR1 SGHKS and CDR2 YYEKEE (reference sequence).

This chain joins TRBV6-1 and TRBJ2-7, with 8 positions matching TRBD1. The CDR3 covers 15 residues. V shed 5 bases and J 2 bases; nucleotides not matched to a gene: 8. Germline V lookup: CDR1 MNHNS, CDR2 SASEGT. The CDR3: CASSFNQGATYEQYF. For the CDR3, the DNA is TGTGCCAGCAGTTTCAATCAGGGGGCCACCTACGAGCAGTACTTC.

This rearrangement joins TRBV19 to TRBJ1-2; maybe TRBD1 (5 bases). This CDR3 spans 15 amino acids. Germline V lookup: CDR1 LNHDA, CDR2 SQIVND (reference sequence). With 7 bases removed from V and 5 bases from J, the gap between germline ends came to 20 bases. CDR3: CASTPPVVGGYGYTF. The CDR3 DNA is TGTGCCAGTACCCCCCCGGTAGTCGGGGGATATGGCTACACCTTC.